The count of the clone carrying this T cell receptor (beta chain) is one. Its antigen is still unknown. This specimen comes from a study of PD-1 blockade in mismatch repair-deficient tumors. General study results and limits: Rapid post-treatment expansion, then contraction, generally preceding radiologic response, marked tumor-resident clones.

TCRdb's table, derived via immunoSEQ multiplex PCR, lists solely in-frame clones and lacks some. The sample consists of some 49,000 clones, 77% of them appearing once. Germline loops: CDR1 SEHNR, CDR2 FQNEAQ (reference sequence). Trimming removed 3 bases from V and 7 bases from J, with 13 bases in between. The CDR3 spans 14 residues. The TCR-sequenced patients were a few responders to pembrolizumab. This clonotype originated in an adult with mismatch repair-deficient cancer. The sample was PBMCs, taken before pembrolizumab treatment. The genes are TRBV7-9 and TRBJ2-1; perhaps TRBD2 as D (6 bases). The CDR3 sequence: CASSFSGSGNEQFF. The DNA for the CDR3 is TGTGCCAGCAGCTTCTCCGGGAGCGGAAATGAGCAGTTCTTC.